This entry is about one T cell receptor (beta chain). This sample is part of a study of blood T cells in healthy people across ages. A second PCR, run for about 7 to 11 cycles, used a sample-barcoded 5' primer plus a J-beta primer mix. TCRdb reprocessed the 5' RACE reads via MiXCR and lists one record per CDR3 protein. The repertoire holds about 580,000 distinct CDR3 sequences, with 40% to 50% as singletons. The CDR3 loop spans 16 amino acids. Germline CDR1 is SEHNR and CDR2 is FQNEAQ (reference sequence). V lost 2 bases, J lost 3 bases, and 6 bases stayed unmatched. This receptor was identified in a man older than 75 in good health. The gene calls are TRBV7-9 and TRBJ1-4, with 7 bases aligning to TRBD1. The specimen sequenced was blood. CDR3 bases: TGTGCCAGCAGCTTACCGGCGACAGGGCCTAATGAAAAACTGTTTTTT. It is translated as CASSLPATGPNEKLFF.